This T cell receptor beta chain stems from a study of blood T cell repertoires in COVID-19. The wider study: Samples representing acute and convalescent COVID-19 were sourced from the United States, Italy and Spain. PBMCs, B-cell-depleted T cells, or T cells provided the cDNA or gDNA that made up the material.

Per the original methods: Amplification of reference gene primers provided the estimated nucleated cell counts. Generated by immunoSEQ multiplex PCR, the TCRdb table keeps only in-frame clones and is missing some. V and J calls and clone size are given by that table; D and trimming were obtained from the DNA. The sample yields approximately 57,000 clones, approximately 90% seen once. A single count supports this clone. There are 14 residues in the CDR3. J was trimmed by 7 bases and V by 0 bases; bases with no gene match: 6. The V gene's germline CDR1 is SGHKS and CDR2 YYEKEE (reference sequence). The sample was peripheral blood. The rearrangement links TRBV5-5 to TRBJ1-2; TRBD1 agrees at 7 bases. This sequence was found in a man between 45 and 60 years old with acute or convalescent COVID-19. The CDR3 loop reads CASSLEGADSGYTF. In nucleotides, the CDR3 is TGTGCCAGCAGCTTGGAGGGGGCAGATTCTGGCTACACCTTC.